Below, one TCR beta chain is given with its context. Its matching antigen is unknown. These data belong to a study of cytomegalovirus exposure and HLA in healthy donors. The CDR3 is made up of 11 amino acids. V was clipped by 5 bases and J by 5 bases, with 4 bases between them. Germline-derived CDR1 and CDR2 are MNHNY and SVGAGI (reference sequence). The donors gave bone marrow, and they were healthy. Study outcomes and limitations: V- and J-gene trimming of TCR beta was linked (in a later analysis) to a missense DCLRE1C variant. Reported results showed that the classifier diagnosed cytomegalovirus status with high specificity and sensitivity. While the bulk of TCR sequences proved rare, some public TCRs turned up in many donors.

The study ran its PCR with 60 Vbeta and 13 Jbeta primers. Measured with immunoSEQ multiplex PCR; TCRdb has only the in-frame clones, and not every one. Here the sample spans more than 100,000 clones, less than 85% being singletons. The clonotype originates from a man aged 35-49 years in good health and CMV-seronegative. The sequenced material came from PBMCs. The chain combines TRBV6-6 with TRBJ1-5; D is uncertain. The CDR3 is CASSQYQPQHF. The CDR3, as DNA: TGTGCCAGCAGTCAATATCAGCCCCAGCATTTT.